The rows below give T cell receptor beta chains drawn from one sample of a study of T cells in Graves' hyperthyroidism and ophthalmopathy. TCRdb fed the multiplex PCR reads into MiXCR, producing one record per CDR3 protein. This table holds roughly 570,000 distinct CDR3 sequences, about 45% found once. The source material was peripheral blood or thyroid tissue (not recorded which). The receptors shown here come from a woman between 18 and 30 years old with Graves' hyperthyroidism. The CDR3 runs from the conserved cysteine through the conserved F or W. Each record gives: clone size, D gene, V gene, J gene, CDR3 protein, CDR3 DNA. The D gene is left open where the match is weak. Clone size, where shown, is once, few, many, or a class for clones that have expanded.

size: NA; D: TRBD2; V: TRBV10-3; J: TRBJ2-3; CDR3: CAIGLTSGATDTQYF; DNA: TGTGCCATCGGCCTAACTAGCGGAGCCACAGATACGCAGTATTTT
size: NA; D: TRBD1; V: TRBV7-3; J: TRBJ1-4; CDR3: CASSLGWQGENYEKLFF; DNA: TGTGCCAGCAGCTTAGGTTGGCAGGGGGAGAACTATGAAAAACTGTTTTTT
size: NA; D: NA; V: TRBV2; J: TRBJ1-1; CDR3: CAPGVGTEAFF; DNA: TGTGCTCCCGGCGTTGGGACTGAAGCTTTCTTT
size: NA; D: NA; V: TRBV24-1; J: TRBJ2-2; CDR3: CATSDFVRGGTGELFF; DNA: TGTGCCACCAGTGATTTTGTCAGGGGAGGCACCGGGGAGCTGTTTTTT
size: NA; D: NA; V: TRBV20-1; J: TRBJ1-2; CDR3: CSASARLAGSYYGYTF; DNA: TGCAGTGCTAGTGCGCGACTAGCGGGCTCCTACTATGGCTACACCTTC
size: few; D: NA; V: TRBV5-5; J: TRBJ2-2; CDR3: CASSLGLQNTGELFF; DNA: TGTGCCAGCAGCTTGGGGCTTCAGAACACCGGGGAGCTGTTTTTT
size: NA; D: NA; V: TRBV6-6; J: TRBJ2-4; CDR3: CASRQDVGTIQYF; DNA: TGTGCCAGCAGACAGGACGTGGGGACCATTCAGTACTTC
size: NA; D: TRBD1; V: TRBV7-2; J: TRBJ2-7; CDR3: CASSRPGDRASYEQYF; DNA: TGTGCCAGCAGTCGCCCGGGGGACAGGGCTTCCTACGAGCAGTACTTC
size: NA; D: TRBD1; V: TRBV7-2; J: TRBJ1-1; CDR3: CASSAGTGASTEAFF; DNA: TGTGCCAGCAGCGCCGGGACAGGGGCGAGCACTGAAGCTTTCTTT
size: many; D: NA; V: TRBV6-5; J: TRBJ1-2; CDR3: CASSYSGNHYGYTF; DNA: TGTGCCAGCAGTTACTCGGGGAACCATTATGGCTACACCTTC
size: many; D: NA; V: TRBV29-1; J: TRBJ2-6; CDR3: CSVQLRQALSGANVLTF; DNA: TGCAGCGTTCAACTTCGGCAGGCACTCTCTGGGGCCAACGTCCTGACTTTC
size: many; D: NA; V: TRBV19; J: TRBJ1-1; CDR3: CASSIPDRYTEAFF; DNA: TGTGCCAGTAGTATTCCTGACCGATACACTGAAGCTTTCTTT
size: NA; D: TRBD1; V: TRBV7-2; J: TRBJ2-5; CDR3: CASSWTGLEAQHF; DNA: TGTGCCAGCAGCTGGACAGGGTTGGAGGCCCAGCACTTC
size: NA; D: NA; V: TRBV2; J: TRBJ1-3; CDR3: CAAREHSGNTIYF; DNA: TGTGCCGCCCGGGAGCACTCTGGAAACACCATATATTTT
size: NA; D: TRBD1; V: TRBV29-1; J: TRBJ1-2; CDR3: CSSGTGGYYGYTF; DNA: TGCAGCTCCGGGACAGGGGGCTACTATGGCTACACCTTC
size: many; D: NA; V: TRBV4-3; J: TRBJ2-7; CDR3: CASSQDIQGSFYEQYF; DNA: TGCGCCAGCAGCCAAGATATTCAGGGCTCCTTTTACGAGCAGTACTTC
size: NA; D: TRBD1; V: TRBV29-1; J: TRBJ1-2; CDR3: CSVRTGKGYTF; DNA: TGCAGCGTGCGGACAGGGAAAGGCTACACCTTC
size: many; D: NA; V: TRBV6-5; J: TRBJ2-7; CDR3: CASSPFRGPYEQYF; DNA: TGTGCCAGCAGTCCCTTCAGGGGTCCCTACGAGCAGTACTTC